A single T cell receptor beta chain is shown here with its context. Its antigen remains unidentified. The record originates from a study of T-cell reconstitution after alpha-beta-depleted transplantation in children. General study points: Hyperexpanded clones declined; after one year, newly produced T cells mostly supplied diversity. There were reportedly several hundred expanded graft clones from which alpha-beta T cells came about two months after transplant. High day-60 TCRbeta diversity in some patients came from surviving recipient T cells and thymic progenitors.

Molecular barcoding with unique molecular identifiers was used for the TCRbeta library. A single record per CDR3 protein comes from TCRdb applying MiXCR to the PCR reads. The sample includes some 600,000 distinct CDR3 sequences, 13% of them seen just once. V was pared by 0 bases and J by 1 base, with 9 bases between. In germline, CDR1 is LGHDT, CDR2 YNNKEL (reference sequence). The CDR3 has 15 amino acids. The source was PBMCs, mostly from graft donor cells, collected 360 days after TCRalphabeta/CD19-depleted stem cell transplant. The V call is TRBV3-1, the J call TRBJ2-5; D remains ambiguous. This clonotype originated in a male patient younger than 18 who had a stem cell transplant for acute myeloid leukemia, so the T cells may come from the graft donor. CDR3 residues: CASSQDPGFQETQYF. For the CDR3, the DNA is TGTGCCAGCAGCCAAGATCCAGGTTTCCAAGAGACCCAGTACTTC.